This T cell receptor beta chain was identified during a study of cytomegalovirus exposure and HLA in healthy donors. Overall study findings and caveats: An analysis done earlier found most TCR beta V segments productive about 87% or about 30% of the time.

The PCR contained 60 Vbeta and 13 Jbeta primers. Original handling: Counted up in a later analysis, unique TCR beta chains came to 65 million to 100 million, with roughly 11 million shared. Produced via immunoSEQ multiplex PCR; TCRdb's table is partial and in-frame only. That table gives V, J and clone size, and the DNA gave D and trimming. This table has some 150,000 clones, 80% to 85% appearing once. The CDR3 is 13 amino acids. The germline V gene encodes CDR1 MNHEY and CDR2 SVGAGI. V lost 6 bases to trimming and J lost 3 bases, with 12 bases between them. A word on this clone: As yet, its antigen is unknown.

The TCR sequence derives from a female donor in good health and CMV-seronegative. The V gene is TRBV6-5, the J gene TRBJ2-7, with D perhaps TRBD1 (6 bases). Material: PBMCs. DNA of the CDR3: TGTGCCAGCAGAAAGACAGGTGACTACGAGCAGTACTTC. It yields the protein CASRKTGDYEQYF.